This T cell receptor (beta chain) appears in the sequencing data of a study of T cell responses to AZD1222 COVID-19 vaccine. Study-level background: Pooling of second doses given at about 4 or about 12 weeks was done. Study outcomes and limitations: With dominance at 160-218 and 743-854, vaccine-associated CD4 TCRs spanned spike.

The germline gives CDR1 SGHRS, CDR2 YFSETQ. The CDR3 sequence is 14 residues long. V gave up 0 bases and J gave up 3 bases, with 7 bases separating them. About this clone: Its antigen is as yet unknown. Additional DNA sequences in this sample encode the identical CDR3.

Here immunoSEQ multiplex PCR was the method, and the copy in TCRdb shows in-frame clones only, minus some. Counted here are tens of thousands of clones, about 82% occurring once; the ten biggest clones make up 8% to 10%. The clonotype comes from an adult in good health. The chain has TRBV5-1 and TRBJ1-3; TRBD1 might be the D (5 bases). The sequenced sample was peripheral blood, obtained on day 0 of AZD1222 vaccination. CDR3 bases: TGCGCCAGCAGCTTGGCAGGGTATGGAAACACCATATATTTT. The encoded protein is CASSLAGYGNTIYF.